Listed here are 2 T cell receptor beta chains from one sample, sequenced in a study of blood T cell repertoires in COVID-19. Only in-frame clones appear in the TCRdb table, and some are missing; sequencing was by immunoSEQ multiplex PCR. The sample includes tens of thousands of clones, more than 90% of them seen just once. The sequenced sample consisted of peripheral blood. These receptors originate from a man in his 60s with acute or convalescent COVID-19.

The chain joins TRBV13 to TRBJ1-3; 7 bases match TRBD1. From germline, CDR1 is PRHDT and CDR2 FYEKMQ (reference sequence). The V and J ends lost 5 bases and 2 bases, in that order; junction bases with no gene match: 3. The CDR3 is made up of 14 amino acids. The CDR3 sequence is CASSKQGAGNTIYF. CDR3 coding DNA: TGTGCCAGCAGCAAGCAGGGGGCTGGAAACACCATATATTTT.

This sequence joins TRBV5-4 and TRBJ1-2; 7 positions match TRBD1. V shed 0 bases and J 5 bases; nucleotides not matched to a gene: 7. Germline CDR1 is SGHNT and CDR2 is YYREEE (reference sequence). The CDR3 length is 15 residues. For the CDR3, the DNA is TGTGCCAGCAGCTTGGAACCGGGACAGAAGTATGGCTACACCTTC. Translating it yields CASSLEPGQKYGYTF.